Shown below are 17 T cell receptor beta chains from a single sample sequenced in a study of cytomegalovirus exposure and HLA in healthy donors. It was with 60 Vbeta and 13 Jbeta primers that the PCR ran. TCRdb keeps only in-frame clones here, not all; method: immunoSEQ multiplex PCR. The sample has around 110,000 clones; around 64% are singletons. The sequenced sample was PBMCs. These receptors were taken from a woman aged 25 to 39 in good health and CMV-seronegative.

The chain couples TRBV14 to TRBJ2-1; TRBD1 matches at 7 bases. Germline CDR1 is SGHDN and CDR2 is FVKESK. CDR3 length equals 15 residues. V lost 4 bases to trimming and J lost 4 bases; unmatched junction nucleotides: 7. The CDR3 DNA is TGTGCCAGCAGCCCCCGGGACAGAGCTTACAATGAGCAGTTCTTC. It encodes CASSPRDRAYNEQFF.

The chain recombines TRBV9 with TRBJ1-1; D is perhaps TRBD1 (5 bases). The CDR3 is 17 amino acids. CDR1 SGDLS and CDR2 YYNGEE come from the germline V gene. Trimming stripped 4 bases from V and 2 bases from J, with 21 bases between. This CDR3 is CASSPSGRDRGNTEAFF. In DNA form, the CDR3 reads TGTGCCAGCAGCCCAAGTGGGAGGGACCGAGGAAACACTGAAGCTTTCTTT.

V is TRBV28 and J is TRBJ2-1, with D unresolved. This CDR3 is built from 16 residues. V was shortened by 2 bases and J by 5 bases, with 16 bases between the two germline ends. Germline CDR1 and CDR2: MDHEN and SYDVKM. The CDR3 reads CASSLGLPGSNNEQFF. In DNA, the CDR3 is TGTGCCAGCAGTTTAGGGCTCCCTGGCTCGAACAATGAGCAGTTCTTC.

The chain is built from TRBV4-2 and TRBJ1-5; D unclear. V was pared by 3 bases and J by 3 bases, with 6 bases between. The V gene's germline CDR1 is LGHNA and CDR2 YNFKEQ. The CDR3 is made up of 13 amino acids. The CDR3 nucleotides are TGTGCCAGCAGCCAGGGAGACAATCAGCCCCAGCATTTT. Translating gives CASSQGDNQPQHF.

The V call is TRBV2, the J call TRBJ2-2; 10 positions agree with TRBD2. With V trimmed by 6 bases and J by 4 bases, 8 bases remained unmatched. The germline V gene has CDR1 SNHLY and CDR2 FYNNEI. CDR3 size: 16 residues. CDR3 nucleotide sequence: TGTGCCAGCAGGGCCGGGACTAGCGTCGGCACCGGGGAGCTGTTTTTT. Amino acid sequence: CASRAGTSVGTGELFF.

This chain joins TRBV6-1 and TRBJ2-7, with 11 bases lining up with TRBD2. This CDR3 spans 14 amino acids. V lost 6 bases and J lost 6; bases outside the gene matches: 7. Germline CDR1 is MNHNS and CDR2 is SASEGT. CDR3 DNA: TGTGCCAGCAGCCTAGCGGGAGGCATCGCCGAGCAGTACTTC. Protein sequence: CASSLAGGIAEQYF.

The rearrangement joins TRBV7-8 to TRBJ1-1; TRBD1 matches 8 bases. CDR1 is SGHVS, CDR2 FQNEAQ, per germline. This CDR3 spans 16 amino acids. The ends lost 3 bases at V and 1 base at J; junction bases unmatched: 7. For the CDR3, the DNA is TGTGCCAGCAGCTTCTATCAGGGGGCTGGGAACACTGAAGCTTTCTTT. It translates to CASSFYQGAGNTEAFF. Looking up the rest from reference TRBV7-8 and TRBJ1-1 gives the full variable domain: GAGVSQSPRYKVAKRGQDVALRCDPISGHVSLFWYQQALGQGPEFLTYFQNEAQLDKSGLPSDRFFAERPEGSVSTLKIQRTQQEDSAVYLCASSFYQGAGNTEAFFGQGTRLTVV.

This clone was picked up one time. This rearrangement joins TRBV30 to TRBJ1-3, with D uncertain. The CDR3 totals 14 residues. Germline loops: CDR1 GTSNPN, CDR2 SVGIG (reference sequence). Trimming cost V 1 base and J 9 bases, with 16 bases left between them. This chain's CDR3 is CAWSEIGETSTIYF. CDR3 nucleotide sequence: TGTGCCTGGAGTGAAATTGGGGAGACCTCCACCATATATTTT.

V usage is TRBV29-1 and J usage is TRBJ2-1; TRBD1 matches at 9 bases. The CDR3 covers 16 residues. Germline V gene sequence: CDR1 SQVTM, CDR2 ANQGSEA. Trimming at V came to 1 base and at J to 8 bases, leaving 12 bases not matched to a gene. This CDR3 reads CSVEGHRDRELDEQFF. The CDR3 region has the DNA TGCAGCGTTGAAGGACACCGGGACAGGGAATTGGATGAGCAGTTCTTC.

The chain is built from TRBV7-8 and TRBJ2-7; no firm D call. With 5 bases removed from V and 2 bases from J, the gap between germline ends came to 13 bases. Per the germline V gene, CDR1 is SGHVS and CDR2 is FQNEAQ. The CDR3 has 14 residues. The CDR3 is CASSTRVLPYEQYF. CDR3 sequence (DNA): TGTGCCAGCAGCACTCGGGTTCTCCCCTACGAGCAGTACTTC.

J is TRBJ2-1 and V is TRBV7-9; maybe TRBD2 (5 bases). Germline V lookup: CDR1 SEHNR, CDR2 FQNEAQ (reference sequence). The CDR3 consists of 17 residues. V shed 7 bases and J shed 9 bases, with 28 bases lying between them. The CDR3 loop reads CASINDRSSGSVSEQFF. CDR3 sequence (DNA): TGTGCCAGCATCAACGATCGGTCGAGTGGGAGCGTCTCTGAGCAGTTCTTC.

The chain is built from TRBV5-4 and TRBJ2-7; D remains unclear. Germline V lookup: CDR1 SGHNT, CDR2 YYREEE (reference sequence). This CDR3 contains 13 residues. V was pared by 0 bases and J by 4 bases, with 8 bases between. CDR3 in amino acids: CASSLDNQYEQYF. CDR3 in DNA: TGTGCCAGCAGCTTGGACAATCAATACGAGCAGTACTTC.

V gene TRBV10-3 combines with J gene TRBJ2-7; 9 bases fit TRBD1. The germline V gene encodes CDR1 ENHRY and CDR2 SYGVKD. Trimming at V came to 3 bases and at J to 4 bases, leaving 4 bases not matched to a gene. This CDR3 comprises 14 residues. The CDR3 nucleotides read TGTGCCATCAGTGAATCCGACAGGGGGTACGAGCAGTACTTC. It codes for CAISESDRGYEQYF.

CDR3: CASLGGFREPEQFPEQFF. DNA for the CDR3: TGTGCCAGTCTCGGCGGGTTTCGGGAGCCTGAGCAGTTTCCTGAGCAGTTCTTC. The chain is built from TRBV19 and TRBJ2-1, with D tentatively TRBD2 (6 bases). The V gene lost 8 bases and the J gene lost 9 bases, with 32 bases spanning the gap. Germline-derived CDR1 and CDR2 are LNHDA and SQIVND (reference sequence). This CDR3 region has 18 residues.

The chain has TRBV28 and TRBJ2-7, with D perhaps matching TRBD1 (6 bases). Trimming removed 6 bases at V and 6 bases at J, with 6 bases between. Germline-derived CDR1 and CDR2 are MDHEN and SYDVKM. The CDR3 sequence is 10 residues long. For the CDR3, the DNA is TGTGCCAGCAGACAGGGCGAGCAGTACTTC. Protein sequence: CASRQGEQYF. The full variable domain, in which reference TRBV28 and TRBJ2-7 provide the parts outside the CDR3, is DVKVTQSSRYLVKRTGEKVFLECVQDMDHENMFWYRQDPGLGLRLIYFSYDVKMKEKGDIPEGYSVSREKKERFSLILESASTNQTSMYLCASRQGEQYFGPGTRLTVT.

V gene TRBV30 combines with J gene TRBJ1-2, with D hard to call. V lost 3 bases, J lost 7 bases, and 21 bases lay in between. There are 15 residues in the CDR3. In germline, CDR1 is GTSNPN, CDR2 SVGIG (reference sequence). CDR3 in amino acids: CAWRISVIGYSGYTF. CDR3 nucleotides: TGTGCCTGGAGGATCAGCGTCATCGGCTACTCTGGCTACACCTTC. Based on the CDR3 plus reference TRBV30 and TRBJ1-2, the full variable domain is SQTIHQWPATLVQPVGSPLSLECTVEGTSNPNLYWYRQAAGRGLQLLFYSVGIGQISSEVPQNLSASRPQDRQFILSSKKLLLSDSGFYLCAWRISVIGYSGYTFGSGTRLTVV.

This clone occurred a few times. This chain joins TRBV30 and TRBJ1-5, with D perhaps TRBD1 (6 bases). Trimming took 2 bases from V and 2 from J, leaving 13 bases between them. CDR1 GTSNPN and CDR2 SVGIG come from the germline V gene (reference sequence). The CDR3 runs 15 residues. CDR3: CAWSRGAYGNQPQHF. CDR3 nucleotides: TGTGCCTGGAGTCGGGGGGCGTACGGCAATCAGCCCCAGCATTTT. Together with reference TRBV30 and TRBJ1-5, the CDR3 gives the full variable domain: SQTIHQWPATLVQPVGSPLSLECTVEGTSNPNLYWYRQAAGRGLQLLFYSVGIGQISSEVPQNLSASRPQDRQFILSSKKLLLSDSGFYLCAWSRGAYGNQPQHFGDGTRLSIL.